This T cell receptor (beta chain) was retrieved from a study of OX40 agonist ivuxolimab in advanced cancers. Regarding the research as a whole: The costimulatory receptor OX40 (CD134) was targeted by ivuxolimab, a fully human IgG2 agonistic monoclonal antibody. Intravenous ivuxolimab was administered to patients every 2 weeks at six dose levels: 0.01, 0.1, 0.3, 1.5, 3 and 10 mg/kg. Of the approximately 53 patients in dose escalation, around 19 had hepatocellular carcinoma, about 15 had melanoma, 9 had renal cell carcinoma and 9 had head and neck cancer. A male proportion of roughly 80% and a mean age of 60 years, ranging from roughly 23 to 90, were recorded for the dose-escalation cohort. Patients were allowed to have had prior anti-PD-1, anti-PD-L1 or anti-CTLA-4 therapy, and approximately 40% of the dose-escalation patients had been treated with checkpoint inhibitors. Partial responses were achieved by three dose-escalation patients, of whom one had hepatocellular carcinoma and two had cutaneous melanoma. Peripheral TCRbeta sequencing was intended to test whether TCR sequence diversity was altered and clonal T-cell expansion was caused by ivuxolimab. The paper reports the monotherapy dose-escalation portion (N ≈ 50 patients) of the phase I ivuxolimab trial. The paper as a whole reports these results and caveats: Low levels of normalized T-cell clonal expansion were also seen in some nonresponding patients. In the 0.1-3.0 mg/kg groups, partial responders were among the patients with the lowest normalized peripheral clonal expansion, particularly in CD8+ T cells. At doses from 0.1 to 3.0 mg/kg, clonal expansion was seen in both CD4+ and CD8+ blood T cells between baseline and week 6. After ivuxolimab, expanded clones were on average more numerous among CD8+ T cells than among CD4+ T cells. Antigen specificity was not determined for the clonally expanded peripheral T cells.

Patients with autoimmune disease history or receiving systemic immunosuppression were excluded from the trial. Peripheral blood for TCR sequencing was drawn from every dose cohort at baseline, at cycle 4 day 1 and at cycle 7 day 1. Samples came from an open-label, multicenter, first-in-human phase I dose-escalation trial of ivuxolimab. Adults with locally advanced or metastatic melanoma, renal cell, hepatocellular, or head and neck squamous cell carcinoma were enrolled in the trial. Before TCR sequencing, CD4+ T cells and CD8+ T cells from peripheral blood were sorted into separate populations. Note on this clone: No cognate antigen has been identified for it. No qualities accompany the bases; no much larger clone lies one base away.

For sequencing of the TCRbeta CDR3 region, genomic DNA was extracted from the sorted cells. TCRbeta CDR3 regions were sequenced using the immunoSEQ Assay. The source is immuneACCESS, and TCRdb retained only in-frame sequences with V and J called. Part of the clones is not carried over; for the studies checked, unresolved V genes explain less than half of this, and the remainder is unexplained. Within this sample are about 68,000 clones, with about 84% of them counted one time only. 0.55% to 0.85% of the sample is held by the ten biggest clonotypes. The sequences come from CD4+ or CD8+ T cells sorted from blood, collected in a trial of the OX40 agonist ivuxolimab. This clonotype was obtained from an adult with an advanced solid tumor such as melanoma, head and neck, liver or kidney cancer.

The CDR3 protein: CASSIVLGLSSYNEQFF. The DNA sequence is as follows: TGTGCCAGTAGTATCGTCTTAGGATTAAGCTCCTACAATGAGCAGTTCTTC. The rearranged segments are TRBV19 and TRBJ2-1, with the D gene too uncertain to name. Reading from cysteine to phenylalanine, the CDR3 counts 17 amino acids. The DNA shown is the 51-base CDR3, in frame from base 1. V was cut back by 3 bases and J by 0 bases, leaving a gap of 15 bases between them. Based on the germline V gene (reference sequence), the CDR1 and CDR2 sequences are LNHDA and SQIVND.